These 32 T cell receptor beta chains share one sample of origin, sequenced in a study of blood T cell repertoires in COVID-19. Clones were sequenced by immunoSEQ multiplex PCR, and TCRdb holds only the in-frame ones, with some missing. This sample has fewer than 250,000 clones; under 90% occur once, and the top ten carry around 1.8%. The material sequenced was PBMCs or T cells enriched from blood (not recorded which). Receptors originate from a man between 60 and 75 years old who had recovered from COVID-19.

The chain has TRBV7-8 and TRBJ1-6, with 7 positions matching TRBD1. Trimming removed 7 bases from V and 15 bases from J; junction bases left unmatched: 9. The CDR3 length is 12 residues. The germline V gene encodes CDR1 SGHVS and CDR2 FQNEAQ. CDR3 DNA: TGTGCCAGCACCCTCGACAGGGACAACCTCCACTTT. Amino acids: CASTLDRDNLHF.

V gene TRBV5-1 combines with J gene TRBJ1-1, with TRBD1 as a possible D gene (5 bases). The ends were cut back, 3 bases at V and 2 bases at J, with 17 bases in the middle. The germline CDR1 and CDR2 sequences are SGHRS and YFSETQ. The CDR3 sequence is 16 residues long. CDR3 sequence reads: CASSWMPGQGNTEAFF. CDR3 nucleotide sequence: TGCGCCAGCAGCTGGATGCCGGGCCAGGGAAACACTGAAGCTTTCTTT.

V is TRBV30 and J is TRBJ2-1, with D tentatively TRBD2 (7 bases). CDR3 length: 15 residues. The V end was cut by 1 base, the J end by 7 bases, with 17 bases between. Per the germline V gene, CDR1 is GTSNPN and CDR2 is SVGIG (reference sequence). The CDR3 nucleotides are TGTGCCTGGAGTGGATCGGGGGGCTATAGGAATGAGCAGTTCTTC. Translating it yields CAWSGSGGYRNEQFF.

CDR3: CASSHPAGTEAFF. The CDR3 region has the DNA TGTGCCAGCAGCCATCCCGCGGGGACTGAAGCTTTCTTT. The chain couples TRBV7-2 to TRBJ1-1, with D hard to call. This CDR3 spans 13 amino acids. Between the trimmed V and J ends, which lost 5 bases and 5 bases, there was a span of 12 bases. The V gene's germline CDR1 is SGHTA and CDR2 FQGNSA. Variable domain in full (rest from reference TRBV7-2 and TRBJ1-1): GAGVSQSPSNKVTEKGKDVELRCDPISGHTALYWYRQSLGQGLEFLIYFQGNSAPDKSGLPSDRFSAERTGGSVSTLTIQRTQQEDSAVYLCASSHPAGTEAFFGQGTRLTVV.

The rearrangement links TRBV5-1 to TRBJ2-1; D possibly corresponds to TRBD2 (6 bases). CDR1 SGHRS and CDR2 YFSETQ come from the germline V gene. Trimming pared 0 bases from V and 7 bases from J, leaving 20 bases between. This CDR3 contains 17 residues. DNA for the CDR3: TGCGCCAGCAGCTTGGTAGCGGTGGGGCAGTTCGTGAATGAGCAGTTCTTC. This codes for CASSLVAVGQFVNEQFF. The complete variable domain, with remaining parts taken from reference TRBV5-1 and TRBJ2-1, reads KAGVTQTPRYLIKTRGQQVTLSCSPISGHRSVSWYQQTPGQGLQFLFEYFSETQRNKGNFPGRFSGRQFSNSRSEMNVSTLELGDSALYLCASSLVAVGQFVNEQFFGPGTRLTVL.

This clone is a singleton in its sample. J is TRBJ1-2 and V is TRBV21-1. TRBV21-1 counts as a pseudogene. This CDR3 is built from 16 residues. This CDR3 reads CASSKRWAGRLYGYTF. The CDR3 region has the DNA TGTGCCAGCAGCAAGCGGTGGGCAGGGAGGCTCTATGGCTACACCTTC.

This clone was detected a few times. This sequence joins TRBV11-2 and TRBJ2-7; the D is unclear. Germline V gene data show CDR1 as SGHAT and CDR2 as FQNNGV. The CDR3 is 15 residues long. V lost 5 bases, J lost 0 bases, and 14 bases lay in between. The CDR3 nucleotides read TGTGCCAGCAGCCCCCTGAGCCTTAGCTCCTACGAGCAGTACTTC. Amino acids: CASSPLSLSSYEQYF.

The rearrangement joins TRBV20-1 to TRBJ2-7, with 10 nucleotides matching TRBD2. CDR3 size: 16 residues. Trimming cost V 3 bases and J 5 bases; bases outside gene matches: 13. Per germline, CDR1 DFQATT and CDR2 SNEGSKA (reference sequence). CDR3 sequence reads: CSASEQLLAGLDEQYF. In DNA, the CDR3 is TGCAGTGCTAGTGAACAACTACTAGCGGGGCTGGACGAGCAGTACTTC.

J is TRBJ1-1 and V is TRBV7-9, with D hard to call. The CDR3 is 14 residues long. Germline CDR1 and CDR2: SEHNR and FQNEAQ (reference sequence). Trimming removed 3 bases from V and 1 base from J, with 9 bases in between. Written as DNA, the CDR3 is TGTGCCAGCAGCTTGCGCATCCGGAACACTGAAGCTTTCTTT. Encoded protein: CASSLRIRNTEAFF.

CDR3 DNA sequence: TGCGCCAGCAGTGGAAAGACAGACAATGAGCAGTTCTTC. It codes for CASSGKTDNEQFF. The chain carries TRBV10-2 and TRBJ2-1; D may be TRBD1 (5 bases). This CDR3 is 13 amino acids long. Germline V gene lookup returns CDR1 WSHSY and CDR2 SAAADI. V was clipped by 4 bases and J by 5 bases, with 9 bases between them.

This clone has a single count. The J gene is TRBJ1-2, the V gene TRBV27, with 7 bases that match TRBD1. V dropped 8 bases and J dropped 0; count of bases not matched to a gene: 3. Germline V CDR1 and CDR2: MNHEY, SMNVEV (reference sequence). The CDR3 runs 13 residues. CDR3 loop: CASRDRTNYGYTF. CDR3 DNA sequence: TGTGCCAGCCGGGACAGAACTAACTATGGCTACACCTTC.

The chain recombines TRBV3-1 (or the pseudogene TRBV3-2) with TRBJ1-3, with D unresolved. V was trimmed by 0 bases and J by 7 bases, leaving 7 bases between them. The CDR3 is 13 residues long. Per germline, CDR1 LGHDT and CDR2 YNNKEL (reference sequence). DNA of the CDR3: TGTGCCAGCAGCCAAGACTTACAGAACACCATATATTTT. Its translation is CASSQDLQNTIYF.

This clone was observed a single time. The chain combines TRBV30 with TRBJ2-2, with TRBD1 matching over 9 bases. CDR3 length: 15 amino acids. CDR1 and CDR2 from the germline V gene are GTSNPN and SVGIG (reference sequence). J lost 1 base, V lost 3 bases, and 3 bases had no gene match. CDR3 bases: TGTGCCTGGAGACCGGGACAGGGGAACACCGGGGAGCTGTTTTTT. This translates into CAWRPGQGNTGELFF. Looking up the rest from reference TRBV30 and TRBJ2-2 gives the full variable domain: SQTIHQWPATLVQPVGSPLSLECTVEGTSNPNLYWYRQAAGRGLQLLFYSVGIGQISSEVPQNLSASRPQDRQFILSSKKLLLSDSGFYLCAWRPGQGNTGELFFGEGSRLTVL.

The chain joins TRBV29-1 to TRBJ1-1; D is possibly TRBD1 (5 bases). The CDR3 spans 13 residues. The germline V gene has CDR1 SQVTM and CDR2 ANQGSEA. V lost 6 bases and J lost 4, with 15 bases in between. The CDR3 protein is CSVEKGQGTEAFF. CDR3 in DNA: TGCAGCGTGGAGAAAGGGCAGGGCACTGAAGCTTTCTTT. Full variable domain (rest looked up from reference TRBV29-1 and TRBJ1-1): SAVISQKPSRDICQRGTSLTIQCQVDSQVTMMFWYRQQPGQSLTLIATANQGSEATYESGFVIDKFPISRPNLTFSTLTVSNMSPEDSSIYLCSVEKGQGTEAFFGQGTRLTVV.

The V call is TRBV9, the J call TRBJ2-6; no reliable D call. Germline V lookup: CDR1 SGDLS, CDR2 YYNGEE. The CDR3 totals 17 residues. Trimming pared 3 bases from V and 0 bases from J, leaving 13 bases between. The CDR3 spells CASSGEHRPSGANVLTF. DNA of the CDR3: TGTGCCAGCAGCGGTGAACACCGTCCCTCTGGGGCCAACGTCCTGACTTTC.

The chain combines TRBV27 with TRBJ1-4; the match to TRBD1 covers 10 bases. Germline V gives CDR1 MNHEY, CDR2 SMNVEV (reference sequence). This CDR3 contains 14 residues. The V gene end was trimmed by 5 bases and the J gene end by 8 bases; junction bases not matched to a gene: 5. CDR3 nucleotide sequence: TGTGCCAGCAGTCTGACAGGGGGCGGGGAAAAACTGTTTTTT. It specifies CASSLTGGGEKLFF. Variable domain in full (rest from reference TRBV27 and TRBJ1-4): EAQVTQNPRYLITVTGKKLTVTCSQNMNHEYMSWYRQDPGLGLRQIYYSMNVEVTDKGDVPEGYKVSRKEKRNFPLILESPSPNQTSLYFCASSLTGGGEKLFFGSGTQLSVL.

This sequence joins TRBV21-1 and TRBJ2-1; TRBD2, the table's D call, lacks a check against the DNA. TRBV21-1 is an annotated pseudogene. CDR3 size: 16 residues. The chain's CDR3 is CASSKRRLAGGHEQFF. As DNA, the CDR3 is TGTGCCAGCAGCAAAAGGCGGCTAGCGGGGGGGCATGAGCAGTTCTTC.

This chain links TRBV7-2 with TRBJ1-4; unclear D gene. There are 15 residues in the CDR3. Trimming pared 0 bases from V and 3 bases from J, leaving 8 bases between. The germline V gene encodes CDR1 SGHTA and CDR2 FQGNSA. The CDR3 loop reads CASSLAGVSNEKLFF. The CDR3 nucleotides read TGTGCCAGCAGCTTAGCCGGAGTTTCTAATGAAAAACTGTTTTTT. The full variable domain, with the rest looked up from reference TRBV7-2 and TRBJ1-4, is GAGVSQSPSNKVTEKGKDVELRCDPISGHTALYWYRQSLGQGLEFLIYFQGNSAPDKSGLPSDRFSAERTGGSVSTLTIQRTQQEDSAVYLCASSLAGVSNEKLFFGSGTQLSVL.

This rearrangement joins TRBV5-1 to TRBJ2-5; 11 nucleotides match TRBD2. The germline gives CDR1 SGHRS, CDR2 YFSETQ. J was trimmed by 0 bases and V by 3 bases; bases with no gene match: 7. The CDR3 is 17 amino acids. CDR3 DNA sequence: TGCGCCAGCAGCTATTTAGCGGGGGGGACCTACCAAGAGACCCAGTACTTC. As protein: CASSYLAGGTYQETQYF. Combining the CDR3 with reference TRBV5-1 and TRBJ2-5 gives the whole variable domain KAGVTQTPRYLIKTRGQQVTLSCSPISGHRSVSWYQQTPGQGLQFLFEYFSETQRNKGNFPGRFSGRQFSNSRSEMNVSTLELGDSALYLCASSYLAGGTYQETQYFGPGTRLLVL.

V is TRBV29-1 and J is TRBJ2-1, with a possible D match to TRBD2 (6 bases). Germline-derived CDR1 and CDR2 are SQVTM and ANQGSEA. Deletions cut 5 bases from V and 7 bases from J, with 18 bases between. The CDR3 spans 14 residues. The CDR3 DNA follows: TGCAGCGTTCTAGTCCCAGTAAGCGGGAATGAGCAGTTCTTC. Translation: CSVLVPVSGNEQFF.

The V call is TRBV30, the J call TRBJ1-6; possibly TRBD1 for D (6 bases). The germline V gene encodes CDR1 GTSNPN and CDR2 SVGIG (reference sequence). Deletions cut 2 bases from V and 6 bases from J, with 14 bases between. CDR3 size: 15 residues. In DNA, the CDR3 is TGTGCCTGGAGTTTACCCGGGACATCTAATTCACCCCTCCACTTT. As protein: CAWSLPGTSNSPLHF.

This clone was seen just once. The genes are TRBV11-2 and TRBJ2-3, with 12 bases that match TRBD2. Germline trimming cut 5 bases from V and 8 bases from J; bases unmatched to any gene: 11. Germline values: CDR1 SGHAT, CDR2 FQNNGV. This CDR3 region has 16 residues. CDR3 sequence: CASSPTSGGSVSTQYF. CDR3 DNA sequence: TGTGCCAGCAGCCCAACTAGCGGGGGGTCGGTGTCTACGCAGTATTTT.

This chain uses TRBV6-1 with TRBJ1-3; D is uncertain. CDR3 length: 15 residues. Trimming removed 3 bases from V and 0 bases from J, with 9 bases in between. Germline V gene lookup returns CDR1 MNHNS and CDR2 SASEGT. CDR3 sequence: CASSDHYHSGNTIYF. The CDR3 DNA follows: TGTGCCAGCAGTGACCACTACCACTCTGGAAACACCATATATTTT.

CDR3 residues: CASSFLGQGLTEAFF. DNA for the CDR3: TGTGCCAGCAGCTTTTTAGGACAGGGGTTAACTGAAGCTTTCTTT. This chain connects TRBV7-3 to TRBJ1-1, with 9 bases aligning to TRBD1. CDR1 is SGHTA and CDR2 is FQGTGA in the germline V gene. V gave up 3 bases and J gave up 5 bases; unmatched junction bases: 7. The CDR3 has 15 amino acids.

The CDR3 region is CASSPWPSNQPQHF. CDR3 nucleotide sequence: TGTGCCAGCAGCCCGTGGCCTAGCAATCAGCCCCAGCATTTT. The chain joins TRBV3-1 (or the pseudogene TRBV3-2) to TRBJ1-5; D is unresolved. Germline V CDR1 and CDR2: LGHDT, YNNKEL (reference sequence). The CDR3 spans 14 residues. Trimming stripped 4 bases from V and 0 bases from J, with 7 bases between.

In nucleotides, the CDR3 is TGTGCCTGGGCAACCGGGACTAGGGGCACCGGGGAGCTGTTTTTT. It codes for CAWATGTRGTGELFF. The gene calls are TRBV30 and TRBJ2-2; 8 bases map to TRBD2. With V trimmed by 5 bases and J by 4 bases, 9 bases remained unmatched. The germline gives CDR1 GTSNPN, CDR2 SVGIG (reference sequence). This CDR3 spans 15 amino acids. Full variable domain (remainder filled in from reference TRBV30 and TRBJ2-2): SQTIHQWPATLVQPVGSPLSLECTVEGTSNPNLYWYRQAAGRGLQLLFYSVGIGQISSEVPQNLSASRPQDRQFILSSKKLLLSDSGFYLCAWATGTRGTGELFFGEGSRLTVL.

The chain carries TRBV9 and TRBJ1-1; 8 bases match TRBD1. CDR1 is SGDLS, CDR2 YYNGEE, per germline. Trimming at V came to 4 bases and at J to 1 base, leaving 6 bases not matched to a gene. The CDR3 has 15 residues. Here the CDR3 reads CASSSRQGTNTEAFF. The CDR3, as DNA: TGTGCCAGCAGCTCCCGACAGGGGACGAACACTGAAGCTTTCTTT.

The chain is built from TRBV30 and TRBJ2-7; weak D call: TRBD1 (6 bases). V shed 2 bases and J shed 2 bases, with 13 bases lying between them. In germline, CDR1 is GTSNPN, CDR2 SVGIG (reference sequence). The CDR3 extends over 14 amino acids. CDR3 sequence (DNA): TGTGCCTGGAGTCCCATTGACAGGCCCTACGAGCAGTACTTC. This codes for CAWSPIDRPYEQYF.

Remarks on this clone: Other DNA sequences within the sample encode an identical CDR3. This chain links TRBV3-1 (or the pseudogene TRBV3-2) with TRBJ1-1; D perhaps matches TRBD1 (6 bases). The V and J ends lost 1 base and 2 bases respectively, with 11 bases between them. This CDR3 comprises 15 residues. Germline V CDR1 and CDR2: LGHDT, YNNKEL (reference sequence). The CDR3 sequence: CASSQAGGGNTEAFF. CDR3 sequence (DNA): TGTGCCAGCAGCCAAGCGGGGGGCGGAAACACTGAAGCTTTCTTT.

The gene calls are TRBV19 and TRBJ1-4; 10 bases fit TRBD1. This CDR3 is 14 amino acids long. The ends lost 4 bases at V and 7 bases at J; junction bases unmatched: 3. Looked up from germline, CDR1 is LNHDA and CDR2 is SQIVND (reference sequence). The DNA of the CDR3 is TGTGCCAGTAGTACGACAGGGGGCGTTGAAAAACTGTTTTTT. This encodes CASSTTGGVEKLFF.

The chain has TRBV6-5 and TRBJ1-1; 10 bases are shared with TRBD1. J was trimmed by 6 bases and V by 0 bases; bases with no gene match: 4. This CDR3 region has 15 residues. CDR1 is MNHEY and CDR2 is SVGAGI in the germline V gene. CDR3 nucleotide sequence: TGTGCCAGCAGTTACTCGAGACAGGGGGCCGCTGAAGCTTTCTTT. As protein: CASSYSRQGAAEAFF.

V gene TRBV2 combines with J gene TRBJ1-1; TRBD1 might be the D (5 bases). Trimming took 6 bases from V and 1 from J, leaving 12 bases between them. The CDR3 consists of 14 residues. Germline V gives CDR1 SNHLY, CDR2 FYNNEI. For the CDR3, the DNA is TGTGCCAGCAGCGCCGTTACAGGGAACACTGAAGCTTTCTTT. As protein: CASSAVTGNTEAFF.